The 22 T cell receptor beta chains presented below share a single source sample, sequenced in a study of control samples from healthy donors and cancer patients. The data were produced by immunoSEQ multiplex PCR, yet TCRdb's version contains in-frame clones alone and is incomplete. Seen here are 60,000 to 70,000 clones, over 75% observed once, and the top ten hold roughly 5.1%. The specimen sequenced was blood. The receptors originated from a man aged 35 to 55 in good health.

V is TRBV11-2 and J is TRBJ2-3; D unresolved. From germline, CDR1 is SGHAT and CDR2 FQNNGV. V lost 1 base and J lost 8, with 7 bases in between. The CDR3 runs 12 residues. The CDR3 sequence: CASSLAAGTQYF. For the CDR3, the DNA is TGTGCCAGCAGCTTAGCGGCTGGTACGCAGTATTTT.

The CDR3: CASSRDWGRSGELFF. CDR3 bases: TGTGCCAGCAGTCGAGATTGGGGCAGATCCGGGGAGCTGTTTTTT. This chain links TRBV7-2 with TRBJ2-2; D perhaps matches TRBD1 (5 bases). Germline values: CDR1 SGHTA, CDR2 FQGNSA. This CDR3 is 15 amino acids long. V lost 6 bases to trimming and J lost 6 bases, with 17 bases between them.

The rearrangement links TRBV28 to TRBJ2-1, with TRBD2 identical over 10 bases. V trimming: 3 bases; J trimming: 0 bases; junction bases outside the gene matches: 11. CDR1 is MDHEN, CDR2 SYDVKM, per germline. CDR3 length: 19 residues. As DNA, the CDR3 is TGTGCCAGCAGTTTTTGGAGACTAGCGGGTGAGAGCTCCTACAATGAGCAGTTCTTC. Translated: CASSFWRLAGESSYNEQFF. Full variable domain (missing parts from reference TRBV28 and TRBJ2-1): DVKVTQSSRYLVKRTGEKVFLECVQDMDHENMFWYRQDPGLGLRLIYFSYDVKMKEKGDIPEGYSVSREKKERFSLILESASTNQTSMYLCASSFWRLAGESSYNEQFFGPGTRLTVL.

The chain recombines TRBV30 with TRBJ2-7, with D possibly matching TRBD2 (7 bases). The CDR3 loop spans 14 amino acids. The V end was cut by 5 bases, the J end by 2 bases, with 16 bases between. Looked up from germline, CDR1 is GTSNPN and CDR2 is SVGIG (reference sequence). The CDR3 sequence: CAWRSTGRAYEQYF. CDR3 coding DNA: TGTGCCTGGCGTTCCACAGGGAGGGCCTACGAGCAGTACTTC.

CDR3 in amino acids: CATSRELNTDTQYF. The CDR3 DNA reads as TGTGCCACCAGCAGAGAGCTAAACACAGATACGCAGTATTTT. The chain is built from TRBV15 and TRBJ2-3; D unclear. CDR1 is LNHNV and CDR2 is YYDKDF in the germline V gene (reference sequence). V was clipped by 0 bases and J by 2 bases, with 6 bases between them. The CDR3 totals 14 residues.

The chain couples TRBV27 to TRBJ2-1; D remains unclear. Trimming cost V 2 bases and J 5 bases, with 10 bases left between them. The CDR3 contains 14 residues. Germline V gene sequence: CDR1 MNHEY, CDR2 SMNVEV (reference sequence). The CDR3 sequence is CASSLRQTNNEQFF. As DNA, the CDR3 is TGTGCCAGCAGTTTAAGGCAGACCAACAATGAGCAGTTCTTC.

The CDR3 spells CASSPFFGRPNTGELFF. The CDR3 DNA follows: TGTGCCAGCTCACCTTTTTTCGGAAGACCGAACACCGGGGAGCTGTTTTTT. The chain combines TRBV18 with TRBJ2-2; D unresolved. V was trimmed by 3 bases and J by 0 bases, leaving 14 bases between them. The V gene's germline CDR1 is KGHSH and CDR2 LQKENI. CDR3 size: 17 residues.

V is TRBV7-3 and J is TRBJ2-3; D is tentatively TRBD1 or TRBD2 (6 bases each). The CDR3 sequence is 14 residues long. The germline V and J ends were trimmed by 5 bases and 4 bases, with 13 bases remaining between them. Germline CDR1 and CDR2: SGHTA and FQGTGA. CDR3 in DNA: TGTGCCAGCAGCCAAGGGGGGCCCCCAGATACGCAGTATTTT. Protein sequence: CASSQGGPPDTQYF.

This clone was counted once. The chain recombines TRBV13 with TRBJ2-1; weak D call: TRBD1 (5 bases). This CDR3 is built from 15 residues. The V gene lost 5 bases and the J gene lost 5 bases, with 16 bases spanning the gap. Per germline, CDR1 PRHDT and CDR2 FYEKMQ (reference sequence). The CDR3 DNA reads as TGTGCCAGCAGCCCACAGACAGACACAGACAATGAGCAGTTCTTC. It yields the protein CASSPQTDTDNEQFF.

V usage is TRBV30 and J usage is TRBJ1-5, with D hard to call. CDR1 and CDR2 from the germline V gene are GTSNPN and SVGIG (reference sequence). Trimming stripped 3 bases from V and 5 bases from J, with 8 bases between. The CDR3 is 12 amino acids. CDR3 residues: CAWRGQDQPQHF. The CDR3 region has the DNA TGTGCCTGGAGGGGCCAAGATCAGCCCCAGCATTTT. The full variable domain, completed using reference TRBV30 and TRBJ1-5, is SQTIHQWPATLVQPVGSPLSLECTVEGTSNPNLYWYRQAAGRGLQLLFYSVGIGQISSEVPQNLSASRPQDRQFILSSKKLLLSDSGFYLCAWRGQDQPQHFGDGTRLSIL.

The rearrangement links TRBV9 to TRBJ1-2, with 12 bases that match TRBD1. CDR3 length: 15 residues. Germline V gene sequence: CDR1 SGDLS, CDR2 YYNGEE. J gave up 8 bases and V 4 bases, and 9 bases lay outside the gene matches. CDR3 loop: CASSPLGQGATGYTF. The CDR3 DNA is TGTGCCAGCAGCCCCTTGGGACAGGGGGCGACCGGCTACACCTTC.

The V gene is TRBV19, the J gene TRBJ2-5; tentative D call: TRBD1 (6 bases). Germline V gene sequence: CDR1 LNHDA, CDR2 SQIVND (reference sequence). The CDR3 totals 14 residues. V was clipped by 3 bases and J by 2 bases, with 10 bases between them. The CDR3 DNA is TGTGCCAGTAGTATTCGGACAGTTCAAGAGACCCAGTACTTC. This encodes CASSIRTVQETQYF.

The chain couples TRBV9 to TRBJ1-4, with 7 bases lining up with TRBD1. CDR3 length: 18 amino acids. Germline V CDR1 and CDR2: SGDLS, YYNGEE. The V segment lost 0 bases and the J segment 7 bases; nucleotides outside the gene matches: 15. The CDR3 DNA reads as TGTGCCAGCAGCGTAGGATGGGGAGTAGGGGGCGCTATTGAAAAACTGTTTTTT. This encodes CASSVGWGVGGAIEKLFF.

The chain links TRBV20-1 to TRBJ2-5, with D possibly being TRBD1 (7 bases). Germline CDR1 and CDR2: DFQATT and SNEGSKA (reference sequence). V shed 6 bases and J shed 5 bases, with 10 bases lying between them. CDR3 length equals 11 residues. CDR3 residues: CSARGEETQYF. CDR3 bases: TGCAGTGCCAGGGGGGAGGAGACCCAGTACTTC.

The genes are TRBV15 and TRBJ2-7, with D hard to call. CDR3 size: 15 residues. The germline CDR1 and CDR2 sequences are LNHNV and YYDKDF (reference sequence). V lost 0 bases and J 1 base, leaving 10 bases between the germline ends. The CDR3 is CATSRERPESYEQYF. DNA of the CDR3: TGTGCCACCAGCAGAGAGCGTCCAGAGTCCTACGAGCAGTACTTC.

V and J are TRBV5-6 and TRBJ2-7, with D maybe TRBD1 (5 bases). Trimming cost V 0 bases and J 0 bases, with 10 bases left between them. Germline-derived CDR1 and CDR2 are SGHDT and YYEEEE. The CDR3 contains 15 residues. The CDR3 is CASSLADRSSYEQYF. The DNA for the CDR3 is TGTGCCAGCAGCTTGGCTGACAGAAGCTCCTACGAGCAGTACTTC.

Worth noting for this clone: One end of the junction fails to match germline, which may point to a read error. The DNA of the CDR3 is TGTGCCAGCAGATTGGGACCGACGAACACTGAAGCTTTCTTT. Translating gives CASRLGPTNTEAFF. J is TRBJ1-1 and V is TRBV5-8; D is possibly TRBD1 (5 bases). This CDR3 comprises 14 residues. Germline V gene sequence: CDR1 SGHTS, CDR2 YDEGEE. The complete variable domain, with remaining parts taken from reference TRBV5-8 and TRBJ1-1, reads EAGVTQSPTHLIKTRGQQATLRCSPISGHTSVYWYQQALGLGLQFLLWYDEGEERNRGNFPPRFSGRQFPNYSSELNVNALELEDSALYLCASRLGPTNTEAFFGQGTRLTVV.

This chain joins TRBV6-1 and TRBJ1-2; weak D call: TRBD1 (5 bases). This CDR3 region has 13 residues. V lost 3 bases and J 5 bases, leaving 10 bases between the germline ends. Germline V lookup: CDR1 MNHNS, CDR2 SASEGT. The CDR3 DNA follows: TGTGCCAGCAGTGAGCGAGACAGATATGGCTACACCTTC. Translating it yields CASSERDRYGYTF.

The rearrangement uses TRBV12-3 or TRBV12-4 and TRBJ2-3; no clear D. Trimming took 5 bases from V and 4 from J, leaving 10 bases between them. This CDR3 has 13 amino acids. The CDR3 DNA sequence: TGTGCCAGCAGTCTCAAAAGGGCAGATACGCAGTATTTT. Its translation is CASSLKRADTQYF.

The chain is built from TRBV7-9 and TRBJ1-1; D unclear. The CDR3 covers 14 residues. Germline CDR1 reads SEHNR; CDR2 reads FQNEAQ (reference sequence). Trimming cost V 3 bases and J 1 base, with 9 bases left between them. The CDR3 sequence is CASSFGQPNTEAFF. The CDR3 DNA reads as TGTGCCAGCAGCTTTGGCCAGCCGAACACTGAAGCTTTCTTT.

The genes are TRBV5-1 and TRBJ2-7, with 10 bases identical to TRBD2. Germline V CDR1 and CDR2: SGHRS, YFSETQ. Trimming cost V 1 base and J 3 bases; bases outside gene matches: 13. The CDR3 length is 18 residues. DNA of the CDR3: TGCGCCAGCAGCTTGCCCCGAGATAGCGGGGGGACTCTCTACGAGCAGTACTTC. It codes for CASSLPRDSGGTLYEQYF.

CDR3 DNA sequence: TGTGCCAGCAGCCCTATAGCGGAACACTACAATGAGCAGTTCTTC. Encoded protein: CASSPIAEHYNEQFF. V is TRBV7-9 and J is TRBJ2-1; D is possibly TRBD2 (6 bases). Germline-derived CDR1 and CDR2 are SEHNR and FQNEAQ (reference sequence). The CDR3 runs to 15 residues. V lost 5 bases and J lost 3, with 14 bases in between.